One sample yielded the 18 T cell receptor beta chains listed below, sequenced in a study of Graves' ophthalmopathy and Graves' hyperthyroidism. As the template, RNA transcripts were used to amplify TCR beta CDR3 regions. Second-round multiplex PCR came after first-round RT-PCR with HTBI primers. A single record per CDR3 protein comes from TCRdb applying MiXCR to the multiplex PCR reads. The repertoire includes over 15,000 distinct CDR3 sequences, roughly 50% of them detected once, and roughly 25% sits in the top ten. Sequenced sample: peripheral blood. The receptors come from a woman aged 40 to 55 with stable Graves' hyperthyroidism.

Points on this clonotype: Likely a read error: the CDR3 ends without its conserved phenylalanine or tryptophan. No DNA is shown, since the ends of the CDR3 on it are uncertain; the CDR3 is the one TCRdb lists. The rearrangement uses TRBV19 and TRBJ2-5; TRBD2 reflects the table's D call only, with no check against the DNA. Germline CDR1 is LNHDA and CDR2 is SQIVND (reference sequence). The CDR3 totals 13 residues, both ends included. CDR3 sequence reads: CASSVGTSGSAYC.

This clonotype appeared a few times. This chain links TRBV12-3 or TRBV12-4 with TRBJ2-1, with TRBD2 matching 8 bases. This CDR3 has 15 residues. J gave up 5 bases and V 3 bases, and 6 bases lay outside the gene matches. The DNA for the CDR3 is TGTGCCAGCAGTTTTCCGACTAGCGATCACAATGAGCAGTTCTTC. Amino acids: CASSFPTSDHNEQFF.

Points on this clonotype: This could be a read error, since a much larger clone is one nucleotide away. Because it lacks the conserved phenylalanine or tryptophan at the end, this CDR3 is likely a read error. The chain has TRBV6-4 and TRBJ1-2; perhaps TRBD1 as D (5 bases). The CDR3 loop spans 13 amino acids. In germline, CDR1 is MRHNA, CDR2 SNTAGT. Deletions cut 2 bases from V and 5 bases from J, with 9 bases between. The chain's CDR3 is CASSDQGGYGYTS. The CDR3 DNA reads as TGTGCCAGCAGTGACCAGGGAGGGTATGGCTACACCTCC.

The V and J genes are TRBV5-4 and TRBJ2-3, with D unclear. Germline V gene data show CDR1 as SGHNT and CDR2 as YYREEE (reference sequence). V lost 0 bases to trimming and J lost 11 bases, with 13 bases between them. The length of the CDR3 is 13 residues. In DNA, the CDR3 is TGTGCCAGCAGCTTGGAGGCTGACAATGAGCAGTATTTT. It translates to CASSLEADNEQYF.

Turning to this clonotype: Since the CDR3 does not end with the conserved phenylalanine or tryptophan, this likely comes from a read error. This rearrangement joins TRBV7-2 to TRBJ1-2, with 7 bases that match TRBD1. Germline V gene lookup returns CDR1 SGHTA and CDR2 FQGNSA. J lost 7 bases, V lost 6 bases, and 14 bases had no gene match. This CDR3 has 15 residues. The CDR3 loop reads CASSPRQGFGLGYTL. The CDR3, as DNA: TGTGCCAGCAGTCCGAGACAGGGCTTCGGGCTTGGCTACACCCTC.

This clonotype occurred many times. The CDR3 sequence is CASRGWAHQPQHF. As DNA, the CDR3 is TGTGCCAGCAGGGGATGGGCCCATCAGCCCCAGCATTTT. This sequence joins TRBV6-2 or TRBV6-3 and TRBJ1-5; D unclear. The ends were cut back, 6 bases at V and 5 bases at J, with 11 bases in the middle. This CDR3 is 13 amino acids long. CDR1 is MNHEY, CDR2 SVGEGT, per germline.

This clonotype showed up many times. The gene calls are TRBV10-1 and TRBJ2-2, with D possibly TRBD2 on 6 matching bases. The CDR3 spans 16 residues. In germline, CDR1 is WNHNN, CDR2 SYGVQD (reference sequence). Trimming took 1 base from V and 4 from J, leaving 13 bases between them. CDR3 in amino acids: CASSEFGRRGTGELFF. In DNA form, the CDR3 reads TGCGCCAGCAGTGAGTTCGGGCGGAGGGGCACCGGGGAGCTGTTTTTT.

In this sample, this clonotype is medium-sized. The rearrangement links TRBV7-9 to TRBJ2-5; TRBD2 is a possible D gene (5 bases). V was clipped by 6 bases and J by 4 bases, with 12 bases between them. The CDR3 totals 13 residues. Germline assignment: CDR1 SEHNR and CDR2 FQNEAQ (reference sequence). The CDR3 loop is CASSLDGGETQYF. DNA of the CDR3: TGTGCCAGCAGTCTAGATGGAGGAGAGACCCAGTACTTC.

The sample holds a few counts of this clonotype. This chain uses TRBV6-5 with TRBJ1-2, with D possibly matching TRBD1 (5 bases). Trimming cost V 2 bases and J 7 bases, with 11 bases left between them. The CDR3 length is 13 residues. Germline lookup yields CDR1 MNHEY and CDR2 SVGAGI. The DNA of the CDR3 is TGTGCCAGCAGTTACGTGGGGGTAGCTGGCTACACCTTC. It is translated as CASSYVGVAGYTF.

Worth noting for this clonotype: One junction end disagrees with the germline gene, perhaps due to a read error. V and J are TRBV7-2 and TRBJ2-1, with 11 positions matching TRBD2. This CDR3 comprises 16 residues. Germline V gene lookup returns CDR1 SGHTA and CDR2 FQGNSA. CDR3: CASSFTSGSSYNEHFF. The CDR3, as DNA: TGTGCCAGCAGCTTTACTAGCGGGAGCTCCTACAATGAGCATTTCTTC.

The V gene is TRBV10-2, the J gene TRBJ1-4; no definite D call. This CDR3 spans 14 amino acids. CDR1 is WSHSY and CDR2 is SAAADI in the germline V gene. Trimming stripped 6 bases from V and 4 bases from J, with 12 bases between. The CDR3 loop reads CASRGWRLNEKLFF. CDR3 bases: TGCGCCAGCAGAGGGTGGAGGCTTAATGAAAAACTGTTTTTT.

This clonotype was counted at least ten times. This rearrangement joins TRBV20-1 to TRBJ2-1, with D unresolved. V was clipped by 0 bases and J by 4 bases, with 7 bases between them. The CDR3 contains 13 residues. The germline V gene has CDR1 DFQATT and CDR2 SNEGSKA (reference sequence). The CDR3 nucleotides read TGCAGTGCTAGAGAGGCGGAATACAATGAGCAGTTCTTC. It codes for CSAREAEYNEQFF.

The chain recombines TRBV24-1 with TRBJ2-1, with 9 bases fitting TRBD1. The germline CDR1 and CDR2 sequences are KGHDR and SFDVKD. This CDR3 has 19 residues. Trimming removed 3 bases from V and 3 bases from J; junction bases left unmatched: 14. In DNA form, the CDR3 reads TGTGCCACCAGTGATACTACTTTGACACAGGGGGCAAACTACAATGAGCAGTTCTTC. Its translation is CATSDTTLTQGANYNEQFF.

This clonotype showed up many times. Here the CDR3 reads CASNTEGVGSPLHF. The CDR3 region has the DNA TGTGCCAGCAACACCGAGGGGGTAGGTTCACCCCTCCACTTT. The rearrangement joins TRBV6-5 to TRBJ1-6; D perhaps matches TRBD1 (6 bases). The CDR3 sequence is 14 residues long. The V end lost 7 bases, the J end lost 9 bases, and 16 bases lay between the germline ends. Germline V gene data show CDR1 as MNHEY and CDR2 as SVGAGI.

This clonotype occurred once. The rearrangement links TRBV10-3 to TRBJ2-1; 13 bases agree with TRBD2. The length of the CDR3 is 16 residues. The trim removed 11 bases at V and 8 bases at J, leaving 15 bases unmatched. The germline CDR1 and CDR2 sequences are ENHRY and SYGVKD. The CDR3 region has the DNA TGTGCCTGGAGTGTAAGACTAGCGGGAGGTGGCGATGAGCAGTTCTTC. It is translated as CAWSVRLAGGGDEQFF.

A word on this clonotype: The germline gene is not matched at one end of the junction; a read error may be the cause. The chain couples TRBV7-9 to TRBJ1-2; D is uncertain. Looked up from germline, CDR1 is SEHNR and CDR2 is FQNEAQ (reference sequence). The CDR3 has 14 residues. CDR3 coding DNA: TGTGCCAGCAGCTTAGAGGGCTGCCGAGGTGGCTACATCTTC. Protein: CASSLEGCRGGYIF.

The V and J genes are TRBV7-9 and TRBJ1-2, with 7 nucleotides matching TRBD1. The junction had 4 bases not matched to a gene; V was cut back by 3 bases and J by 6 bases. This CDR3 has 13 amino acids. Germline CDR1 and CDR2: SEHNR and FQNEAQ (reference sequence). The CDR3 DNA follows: TGTGCCAGCAGCTTTCAGGGGGGAGATGGCTACACCTTC. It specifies CASSFQGGDGYTF.

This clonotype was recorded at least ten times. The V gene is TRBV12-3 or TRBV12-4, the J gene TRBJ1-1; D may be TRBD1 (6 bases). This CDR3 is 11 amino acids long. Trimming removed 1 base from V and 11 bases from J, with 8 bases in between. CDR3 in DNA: TGTGCCAGCAGTTTAGAGGGGGAGGCTTTCTTT. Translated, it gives CASSLEGEAFF.